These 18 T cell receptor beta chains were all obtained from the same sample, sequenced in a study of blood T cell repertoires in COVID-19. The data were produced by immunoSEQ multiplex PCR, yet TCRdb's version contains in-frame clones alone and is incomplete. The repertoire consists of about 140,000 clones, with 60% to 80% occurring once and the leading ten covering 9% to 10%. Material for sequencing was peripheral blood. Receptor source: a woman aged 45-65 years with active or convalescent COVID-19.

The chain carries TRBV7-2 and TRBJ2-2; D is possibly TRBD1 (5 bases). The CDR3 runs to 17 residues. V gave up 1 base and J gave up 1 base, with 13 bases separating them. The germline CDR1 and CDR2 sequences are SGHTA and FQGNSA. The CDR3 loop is CASSLGELQENTGELFF. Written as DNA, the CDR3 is TGTGCCAGCAGCTTAGGAGAATTACAGGAGAACACCGGGGAGCTGTTTTTT. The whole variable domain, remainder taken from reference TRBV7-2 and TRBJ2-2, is GAGVSQSPSNKVTEKGKDVELRCDPISGHTALYWYRQSLGQGLEFLIYFQGNSAPDKSGLPSDRFSAERTGGSVSTLTIQRTQQEDSAVYLCASSLGELQENTGELFFGEGSRLTVL.

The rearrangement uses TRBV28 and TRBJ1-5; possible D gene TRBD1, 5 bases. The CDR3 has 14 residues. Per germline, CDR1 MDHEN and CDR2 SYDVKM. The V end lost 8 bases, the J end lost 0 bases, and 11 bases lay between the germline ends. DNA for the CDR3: TGTGCCAGCGGGGGGGGAGGTAGCAATCAGCCCCAGCATTTT. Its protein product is CASGGGGSNQPQHF.

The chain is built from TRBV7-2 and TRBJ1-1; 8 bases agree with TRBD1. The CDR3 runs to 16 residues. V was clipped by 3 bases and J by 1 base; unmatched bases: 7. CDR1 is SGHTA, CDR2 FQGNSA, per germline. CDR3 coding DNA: TGTGCCAGCAGCTTCCTCCCTGGGACAGGGAACACTGAAGCTTTCTTT. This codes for CASSFLPGTGNTEAFF.

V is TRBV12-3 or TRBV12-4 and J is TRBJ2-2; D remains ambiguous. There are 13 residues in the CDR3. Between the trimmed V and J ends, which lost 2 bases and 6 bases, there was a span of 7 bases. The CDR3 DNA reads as TGTGCCAGCAGTTTAAGAGTGTCCGGGGAGCTGTTTTTT. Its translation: CASSLRVSGELFF.

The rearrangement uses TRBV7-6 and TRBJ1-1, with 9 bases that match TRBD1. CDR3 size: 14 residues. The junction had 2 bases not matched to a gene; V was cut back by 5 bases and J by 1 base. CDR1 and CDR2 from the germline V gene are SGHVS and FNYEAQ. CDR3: CASSLQGANTEAFF. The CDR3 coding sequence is TGTGCCAGCAGCCTACAGGGGGCGAACACTGAAGCTTTCTTT.

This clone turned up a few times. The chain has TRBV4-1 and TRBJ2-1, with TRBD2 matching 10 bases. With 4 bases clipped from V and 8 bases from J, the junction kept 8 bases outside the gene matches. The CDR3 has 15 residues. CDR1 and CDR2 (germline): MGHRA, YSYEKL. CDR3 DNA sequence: TGCGCCAGCAGCCCGGGACTAGCGATAACATATGAGCAGTTCTTC. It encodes CASSPGLAITYEQFF.

CDR3 sequence: CASSQGWRAGNTIYF. The DNA for the CDR3 is TGCGCCAGCAGCCAAGGATGGAGGGCTGGAAACACCATATATTTT. The genes are TRBV4-3 and TRBJ1-3; D call uncertain. V was cut by 1 base and J by 2 bases, with 9 bases left in between. The CDR3 loop spans 15 amino acids. Germline CDR1 is LGHNA and CDR2 is YSLEER.

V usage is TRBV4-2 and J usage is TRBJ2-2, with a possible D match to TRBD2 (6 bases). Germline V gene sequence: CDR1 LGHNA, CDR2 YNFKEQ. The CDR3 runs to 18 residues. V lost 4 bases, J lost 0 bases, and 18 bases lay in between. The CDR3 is CASSPRPGGGSNTGELFF. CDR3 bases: TGTGCCAGCAGCCCGCGGCCCGGGGGAGGATCGAACACCGGGGAGCTGTTTTTT.

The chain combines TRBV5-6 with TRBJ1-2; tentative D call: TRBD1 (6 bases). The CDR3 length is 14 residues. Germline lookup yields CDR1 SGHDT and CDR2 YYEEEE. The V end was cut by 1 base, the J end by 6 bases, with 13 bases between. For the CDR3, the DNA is TGTGCCAGCAGCTTGCTGGGAGGGGGTCATGGCTACACCTTC. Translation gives CASSLLGGGHGYTF.

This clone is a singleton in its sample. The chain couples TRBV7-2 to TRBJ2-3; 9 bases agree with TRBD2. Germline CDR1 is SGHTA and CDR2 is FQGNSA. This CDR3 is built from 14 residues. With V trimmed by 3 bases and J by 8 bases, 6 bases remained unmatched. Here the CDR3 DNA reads TGTGCCAGCAGCTTGGGCGGGAGGGCCGGTACGCAGTATTTT. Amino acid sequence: CASSLGGRAGTQYF.

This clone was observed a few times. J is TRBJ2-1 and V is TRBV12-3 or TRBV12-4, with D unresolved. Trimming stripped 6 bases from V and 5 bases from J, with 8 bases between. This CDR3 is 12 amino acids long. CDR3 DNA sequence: TGTGCCAGCAGGATAGCAGACAATGAGCAGTTCTTC. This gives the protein CASRIADNEQFF.

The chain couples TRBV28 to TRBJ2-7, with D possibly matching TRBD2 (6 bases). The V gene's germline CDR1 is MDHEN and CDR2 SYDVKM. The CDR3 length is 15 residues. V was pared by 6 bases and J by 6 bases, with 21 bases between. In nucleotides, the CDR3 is TGTGCCAGCAGGGTTGCCCTCGGGGGTTTCGGCGAGCAGTACTTC. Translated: CASRVALGGFGEQYF.

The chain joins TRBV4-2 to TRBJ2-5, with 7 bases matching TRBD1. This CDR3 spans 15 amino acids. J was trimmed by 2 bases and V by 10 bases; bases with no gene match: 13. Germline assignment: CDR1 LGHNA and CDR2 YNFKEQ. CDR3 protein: CATTESTQGQETQYF. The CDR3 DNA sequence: TGTGCCACTACCGAAAGCACACAGGGGCAAGAGACCCAGTACTTC.

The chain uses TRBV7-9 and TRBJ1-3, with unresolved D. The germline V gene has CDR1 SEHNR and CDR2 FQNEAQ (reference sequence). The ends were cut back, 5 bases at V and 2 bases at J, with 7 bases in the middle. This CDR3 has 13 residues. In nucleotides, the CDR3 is TGTGCCAGCAGCCTGTATCCTGGAAACACCATATATTTT. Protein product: CASSLYPGNTIYF.

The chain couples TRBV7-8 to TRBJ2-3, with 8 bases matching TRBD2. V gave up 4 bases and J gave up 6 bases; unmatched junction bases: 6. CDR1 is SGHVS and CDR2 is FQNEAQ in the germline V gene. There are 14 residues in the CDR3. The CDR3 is CASSSGTRPDTQYF. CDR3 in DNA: TGTGCCAGCAGCTCCGGGACTAGACCTGATACGCAGTATTTT.

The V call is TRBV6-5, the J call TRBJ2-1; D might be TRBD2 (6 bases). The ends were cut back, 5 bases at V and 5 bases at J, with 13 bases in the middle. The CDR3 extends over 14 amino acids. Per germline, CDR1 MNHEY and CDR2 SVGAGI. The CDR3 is CASSRLLADNEQFF. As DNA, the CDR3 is TGTGCCAGCAGTCGCTTACTAGCAGACAATGAGCAGTTCTTC.

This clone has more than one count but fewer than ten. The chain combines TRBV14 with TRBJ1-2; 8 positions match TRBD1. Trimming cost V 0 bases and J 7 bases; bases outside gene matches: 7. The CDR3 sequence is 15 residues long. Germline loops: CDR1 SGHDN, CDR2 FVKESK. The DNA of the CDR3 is TGTGCCAGCAGCCAAGAAGGACAGGGTCAATTTGGCTACACCTTC. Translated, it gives CASSQEGQGQFGYTF. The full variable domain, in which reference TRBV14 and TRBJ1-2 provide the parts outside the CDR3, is EAGVTQFPSHSVIEKGQTVTLRCDPISGHDNLYWYRRVMGKEIKFLLHFVKESKQDESGMPNNRFLAERTGGTYSTLKVQPAELEDSGVYFCASSQEGQGQFGYTFGSGTRLTVV.

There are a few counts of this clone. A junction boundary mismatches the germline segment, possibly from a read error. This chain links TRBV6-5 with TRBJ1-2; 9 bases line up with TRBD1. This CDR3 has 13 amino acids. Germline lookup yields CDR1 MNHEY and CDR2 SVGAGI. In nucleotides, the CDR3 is TGTGCCAGCAGAACGGGACAGGGATGGCCTATAGGCTTC. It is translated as CASRTGQGWPIGF.